This TCR beta chain was obtained from a study of T cell responses to AZD1222 COVID-19 vaccine. Repertoires were generated with immunoSEQ multiplex PCR, while TCRdb's copy carries only in-frame clones and drops some. The sample shows 160,000 or so clones, about 90% of them seen only once. The germline V gene has CDR1 SGHDN and CDR2 FVKESK. V was trimmed by 1 base and J by 3 bases, leaving 13 bases between them. This CDR3 is built from 15 residues. Second-dose timings of about 4 or about 12 weeks were pooled. The material was peripheral blood, obtained 28 days after the second AZD1222 dose. This TCR derives from an adult who received the AZD1222 COVID-19 vaccine. The rearrangement joins TRBV14 to TRBJ2-7; D might be TRBD1 (5 bases). The CDR3 DNA follows: TGTGCCAGCAGCCAAGGAATAGACAGAATCTACGAGCAGTACTTC. Protein product: CASSQGIDRIYEQYF.